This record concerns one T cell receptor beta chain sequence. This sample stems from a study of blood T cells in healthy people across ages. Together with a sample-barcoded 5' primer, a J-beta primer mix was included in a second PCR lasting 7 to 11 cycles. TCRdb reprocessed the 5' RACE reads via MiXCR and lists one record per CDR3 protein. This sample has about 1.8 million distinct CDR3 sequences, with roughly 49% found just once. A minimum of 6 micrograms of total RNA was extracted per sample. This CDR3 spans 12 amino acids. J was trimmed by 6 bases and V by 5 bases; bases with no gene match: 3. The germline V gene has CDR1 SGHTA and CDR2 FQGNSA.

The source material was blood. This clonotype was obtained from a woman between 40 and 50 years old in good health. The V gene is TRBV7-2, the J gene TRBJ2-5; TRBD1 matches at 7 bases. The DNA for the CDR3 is TGTGCCAGCAGCGGGGACAGTCAGACCCAGTACTTC. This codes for CASSGDSQTQYF.